This entry features one T cell receptor (beta chain) sequence. Other DNA sequences in this specimen translate into the identical CDR3. The record originates from a study of cytomegalovirus exposure and HLA in healthy donors. The CDR3 covers 18 residues. In germline, CDR1 is SGDLS, CDR2 YYNGEE. Trimming removed 0 bases from V and 4 bases from J; junction bases left unmatched: 7. PCR involved 60 Vbeta and 13 Jbeta primers. Produced via immunoSEQ multiplex PCR; TCRdb's table is partial and in-frame only. The sample data list about 140,000 clones. This sequence originates from a woman aged 18 to 35 in good health and CMV-seronegative. Material: PBMCs. V gene TRBV9 combines with J gene TRBJ2-2; 12 bases match TRBD2. The CDR3 spells CASSVGLAGGPVTGELFF. The CDR3 coding sequence is TGTGCCAGCAGCGTAGGGCTAGCGGGAGGGCCAGTCACCGGGGAGCTGTTTTTT.